Sequencing of this T cell receptor beta chain was carried out in a study of T cell repertoires in cytomegalovirus infection. V lost 0 bases and J lost 10, with 10 bases in between. This CDR3 contains 13 residues. This clonotype came up many times. What it binds is unknown. One entry per CDR3 protein results from TCRdb running MiXCR on the reads. The sample lists 71,000 or so distinct CDR3 sequences; approximately 20% were seen once. The receptor's source is a human donor in good health (CMV status not recorded). Some clones in this sample may be carry-over from other donors' samples. Sequenced material: CD8+ T cells from cultured PBMCs, taken from culture after CMV antigen stimulation. The chain employs TRBV12-3 or TRBV12-4 and TRBJ2-1; no reliable D call. The CDR3 reads CASSLASISEQFF. DNA of the CDR3: TGTGCCAGCAGTTTAGCGTCAATATCAGAGCAGTTCTTC.